The 17 T cell receptor beta chains in this list originate from one sample, sequenced in a study of cytomegalovirus exposure and HLA in healthy donors. The primer mix had 60 Vbeta and 13 Jbeta primers. The assay was immunoSEQ multiplex PCR, and TCRdb's table has in-frame clones only and misses some. In the table there are roughly 100,000 clones, 70% to 85% of which are singletons. The sample consisted of PBMCs. These receptors all stem from a man aged 45-65 years in good health and CMV-seronegative.

This clone occurred a few times. This chain uses TRBV7-3 with TRBJ2-5; 8 bases fit TRBD2. From germline, CDR1 is SGHTA and CDR2 FQGTGA. This CDR3 has 14 residues. V gave up 5 bases and J gave up 2 bases; unmatched junction bases: 4. The CDR3 is CASSRGLGQETQYF. The CDR3 nucleotides are TGTGCCAGCAGCCGGGGACTAGGACAAGAGACCCAGTACTTC.

The chain has TRBV5-4 and TRBJ2-3, with 7 bases matching TRBD2. Unmatched junction bases numbered 5, after V lost 1 base and J lost 0 bases. The CDR3 consists of 16 residues. Germline V lookup: CDR1 SGHNT, CDR2 YYREEE (reference sequence). CDR3 region: CASSLYGTISTDTQYF. The CDR3 DNA reads as TGTGCCAGCAGCTTGTATGGGACTATAAGCACAGATACGCAGTATTTT.

The chain employs TRBV7-2 and TRBJ2-7; 9 bases map to TRBD2. The CDR3 is 14 amino acids. J gave up 1 base and V 5 bases, and 3 bases lay outside the gene matches. CDR1 and CDR2 from the germline V gene are SGHTA and FQGNSA. In nucleotides, the CDR3 is TGTGCCAGCAGCAAGACTAGCGGTTCCTACGAGCAGTACTTC. Residues: CASSKTSGSYEQYF.

DNA of the CDR3: TGCAGCGTTGACGGAGGAAACACTGAAGCTTTCTTT. As protein: CSVDGGNTEAFF. The chain couples TRBV29-1 to TRBJ1-1; D uncertain. This CDR3 is built from 12 residues. Germline V gene data show CDR1 as SQVTM and CDR2 as ANQGSEA. V lost 3 bases and J 2 bases, leaving 7 bases between the germline ends.

The rearrangement joins TRBV4-2 to TRBJ2-3, with 7 positions matching TRBD2. Trimming took 4 bases from V and 3 from J; bases not matched to a gene: 10. Germline CDR1 LGHNA, CDR2 YNFKEQ. CDR3 size: 16 residues. As DNA, the CDR3 is TGTGCCAGCAGCCTCGCGAGGGGAGGGCCTACAGATACGCAGTATTTT. Translating it yields CASSLARGGPTDTQYF.

V and J are TRBV19 and TRBJ1-4; D call uncertain. V was clipped by 1 base and J by 0 bases, with 9 bases between them. Germline V lookup: CDR1 LNHDA, CDR2 SQIVND (reference sequence). The length of the CDR3 is 16 residues. CDR3 bases: TGTGCCAGTAGTATAGGGGAGCAGGCAACTAATGAAAAACTGTTTTTT. Protein product: CASSIGEQATNEKLFF.

The genes are TRBV5-1 and TRBJ2-7; 10 positions match TRBD1. V trimming: 4 bases; J trimming: 4 bases; junction bases outside the gene matches: 8. The CDR3 has 15 amino acids. CDR1 is SGHRS and CDR2 is YFSETQ in the germline V gene. CDR3 sequence reads: CASSVGGTGVYEQYF. The CDR3 nucleotides read TGCGCCAGCAGCGTAGGGGGGACAGGGGTTTACGAGCAGTACTTC.

The table lists this clone with a count of one. The genes are TRBV9 and TRBJ2-5, with D uncertain. V was trimmed by 0 bases and J by 5 bases, leaving 8 bases between them. CDR3 length: 13 residues. Germline V CDR1 and CDR2: SGDLS, YYNGEE. CDR3: CASSVALEETQYF. The CDR3 bases are TGTGCCAGCAGCGTAGCCCTAGAGGAGACCCAGTACTTC.

J is TRBJ2-4 and V is TRBV4-3, with TRBD2 matching over 7 bases. The V and J ends lost 0 bases and 3 bases, in that order; junction bases with no gene match: 8. The V gene's germline CDR1 is LGHNA and CDR2 YSLEER. This CDR3 has 17 amino acids. This CDR3 is CASSQDWGGRVKNIQYF. The CDR3 DNA sequence: TGCGCCAGCAGCCAAGATTGGGGGGGACGGGTCAAAAACATTCAGTACTTC.

This chain uses TRBV29-1 with TRBJ2-3, with D possibly TRBD2 on 6 matching bases. Per the germline V gene, CDR1 is SQVTM and CDR2 is ANQGSEA. V shed 4 bases and J shed 2 bases, with 16 bases lying between them. This CDR3 contains 15 residues. The CDR3 is CSVVPGAGNTDTQYF. CDR3 DNA sequence: TGCAGCGTTGTCCCTGGGGCGGGGAACACAGATACGCAGTATTTT.

The V gene is TRBV27, the J gene TRBJ2-3; the D gene is possibly TRBD2 (6 bases). Germline V lookup: CDR1 MNHEY, CDR2 SMNVEV (reference sequence). CDR3 length: 15 residues. With 0 bases removed from V and 1 base from J, the gap between germline ends came to 8 bases. In nucleotides, the CDR3 is TGTGCCAGCAGTTTATCGTCTAGCGGCACAGATACGCAGTATTTT. It yields the protein CASSLSSSGTDTQYF.

The chain uses TRBV28 and TRBJ2-7; 7 bases are a match to TRBD1. CDR3 size: 16 residues. Per the germline V gene, CDR1 is MDHEN and CDR2 is SYDVKM. After removal of 6 bases from V and 2 bases from J, the junction contained 13 bases not matched to a gene. Here the CDR3 reads CASSSTGTVGTYEQYF. CDR3 bases: TGTGCCAGCAGCTCAACCGGGACAGTGGGGACCTACGAGCAGTACTTC.

The genes are TRBV11-2 and TRBJ2-7, with TRBD1 matching 8 bases. V dropped 3 bases and J dropped 2; count of bases not matched to a gene: 6. The germline V gene has CDR1 SGHAT and CDR2 FQNNGV. CDR3 size: 15 residues. The CDR3 DNA follows: TGTGCCAGCAGCTTCCCAGGACAGGGAACCTACGAGCAGTACTTC. Protein sequence: CASSFPGQGTYEQYF.

The V and J genes are TRBV2 and TRBJ2-5, with D perhaps matching TRBD2 (7 bases). The germline CDR1 and CDR2 sequences are SNHLY and FYNNEI. There are 14 residues in the CDR3. The V gene lost 2 bases and the J gene lost 5 bases, with 12 bases spanning the gap. This CDR3 reads CASSERGGGETQYF. CDR3 coding DNA: TGTGCCAGCAGTGAAAGGGGAGGGGGTGAGACCCAGTACTTC. Full variable domain (rest looked up from reference TRBV2 and TRBJ2-5): EPEVTQTPSHQVTQMGQEVILRCVPISNHLYFYWYRQILGQKVEFLVSFYNNEISEKSEIFDDQFSVERPDGSNFTLKIRSTKLEDSAMYFCASSERGGGETQYFGPGTRLLVL.

This chain uses TRBV27 with TRBJ2-7, with D hard to call. Germline V CDR1 and CDR2: MNHEY, SMNVEV (reference sequence). The CDR3 has 14 amino acids. Trimming removed 0 bases from V and 4 bases from J, with 10 bases in between. CDR3 protein: CASSLSVGSYEQYF. DNA for the CDR3: TGTGCCAGCAGTTTATCAGTCGGGTCGTACGAGCAGTACTTC.

The CDR3: CASSRAAGAYEQYF. For the CDR3, the DNA is TGCGCCAGCAGCAGGGCAGCGGGCGCCTACGAGCAGTACTTC. This chain uses TRBV5-1 with TRBJ2-7; possibly TRBD2 for D (6 bases). The germline V gene encodes CDR1 SGHRS and CDR2 YFSETQ. The CDR3 extends over 14 amino acids. V shed 4 bases and J shed 2 bases, with 13 bases lying between them.

V usage is TRBV12-5 and J usage is TRBJ2-2, with 16 positions matching TRBD2. The trim removed 6 bases at V and 6 bases at J, leaving 10 bases unmatched. Germline lookup yields CDR1 LGHNT and CDR2 FRNRAP. This CDR3 spans 18 amino acids. The CDR3 DNA sequence: TGTGCTAGTGGCCGCTCCGGGACTAGCGGGGGGGTAGCCGGGGAGCTGTTTTTT. It encodes CASGRSGTSGGVAGELFF.